The rows below give T cell receptor beta chains drawn from one sample of a study of OX40 agonist ivuxolimab in advanced cancers. Clones were sequenced by immunoSEQ multiplex PCR, and TCRdb holds only the in-frame ones, with some missing. The data show 60,000 to 85,000 clones, 94% seen once. This material consisted of CD4+ or CD8+ T cells sorted from blood, taken in a trial of the OX40 agonist ivuxolimab. These receptors were taken from an adult with an advanced solid tumor such as melanoma, head and neck, liver or kidney cancer. Both conserved end residues are trimmed from each CDR3. Each record gives: CDR3 length, V gene, D gene, J gene, CDR3 protein. A D gene is named only where the DNA matches it firmly.

>13|TRBV28|TRBD1|TRBJ1-2
ASSITGGGFEGYT
>11|TRBV9|NA|TRBJ1-5
ASSGGQNQPQH
>18|TRBV18|TRBD1|TRBJ2-6
ASSPPWAGQGAPGANVLT
>13|TRBV25-1|TRBD1|TRBJ2-1
ASSEVGTGYNEQF
>12|TRBV9|NA|TRBJ2-5
ASSVGDSAETQY
>10|TRBV7-9|TRBD1|TRBJ2-7
ASKGQDYEQY
>15|TRBV5-4|TRBD1|TRBJ2-5
ASSFSGQGPFRETQY
>10|TRBV6-5|NA|TRBJ1-2
ASSRGNYGYT
>13|TRBV27|TRBD1|TRBJ1-4
ASSAGTGRGEKLF
>9|TRBV30|NA|TRBJ1-3
AWSTRNTIY
>12|TRBV4-3|NA|TRBJ1-2
ASSHQGSFYGYT
>12|TRBV4-3|NA|TRBJ1-2
ASSQDPGAYGYT
>14|TRBV5-6|NA|TRBJ2-6
ASSRIVGFGANVLT
>14|TRBV10-3|NA|TRBJ1-1
AISESIGKLNTEAF
>12|TRBV19|NA|TRBJ2-1
ASSITRPYNEQF
>11|TRBV27|TRBD1|TRBJ1-1
ASSLWGDRDAF
>15|TRBV19|TRBD2|TRBJ2-1
ASSPGAGVGSYNEQF
>15|TRBV7-2|TRBD2|TRBJ2-1
ASSITALAGVVNEQF
>11|TRBV7-9|NA|TRBJ2-7
ASTPNLFWEQY
>13|TRBV12-5|NA|TRBJ2-3
ASGLYGGSTDTQY
>11|TRBV11-2|NA|TRBJ2-3
ASSLVSADTQY
>15|TRBV4-1|TRBD2|TRBJ2-5
ASSQEGEGPSWETQY
>14|TRBV27|NA|TRBJ2-3
ASSLLAFAGTDTQY
>12|TRBV7-8|NA|TRBJ1-6
ASSLGNYNSPLH
>9|TRBV6-1|NA|TRBJ2-7
ASGQLAEQY
>14|TRBV11-2|TRBD1|TRBJ1-3
ASSLVQGASGNTIY
>16|TRBV9|TRBD1|TRBJ2-7
ASSGDGQGRILPYEQY
>14|TRBV7-9|NA|NA
ASIPGGDPGAVEQY
>13|TRBV27|NA|TRBJ2-4
ASSLSASAGDIQY
>13|TRBV7-2|TRBD1|TRBJ1-2
ASSSPGTGYYGYT
>12|TRBV27|NA|TRBJ2-1
ASSPLLEDNEQF
>12|TRBV12-5|TRBD1|TRBJ2-1
ASATGTGDNEQF
>14|TRBV4-1|TRBD1|TRBJ1-5
ASSPPGQGGNQPQH
>13|TRBV9|NA|TRBJ1-3
ASSVGGGSGNTIY
>8|TRBV7-9|NA|TRBJ2-1
ASSGDEQF
>15|TRBV15|TRBD1|TRBJ1-1
ATSRFQQGANVTEAF
>12|TRBV4-3|NA|TRBJ2-2
ASSRNRVGGELF
>14|TRBV6-5|NA|TRBJ2-7
ASSYSPGLYSYEQY
>10|TRBV7-9|NA|TRBJ2-7
ASSLRVYEQY
>12|TRBV5-4|NA|TRBJ1-2
ASSLGGGYYGYT
>12|TRBV6-1|NA|TRBJ1-1
ASSERASNTEAF
>11|TRBV27|TRBD2|TRBJ2-7
ASSLLAGYEQY
>14|TRBV7-9|TRBD2|TRBJ2-5
ASSLEGTSGRETQY
>13|TRBV28|TRBD1|TRBJ2-7
ASSWGDREIDEQY
>11|TRBV4-1|NA|TRBJ2-7
ASSPGSSYEQY
>11|TRBV28|NA|TRBJ1-4
ASRGGSDEKLF
>13|TRBV19|NA|TRBJ2-1
ASSIDASSYNEQF
>14|TRBV7-2|TRBD1|TRBJ2-7
ASSPSSGQGAYEQY
>12|TRBV25-1|NA|TRBJ1-1
ASSNNRVNTEAF
>13|TRBV5-6|TRBD2|TRBJ2-1
ASSLAGASYNEQF
>11|TRBV6-5|NA|TRBJ2-1
ASTETGRSEQF
>12|TRBV6-5|TRBD1|TRBJ1-1
ASSYAGTGSEAF
>12|TRBV19|NA|TRBJ2-1
ASTRRLVDRGKF
>10|TRBV4-2|NA|TRBJ2-7
ASSQETHEQY
>14|TRBV27|TRBD2|TRBJ2-1
ASSPPGTSIYNEQF
>14|TRBV19|NA|TRBJ2-1
ASSIDRGALDNEQF